A single sample gave rise to the 21 T cell receptor beta chains below, sequenced in a study of blood T cells in healthy people across ages. Together with a sample-barcoded 5' primer, a J-beta primer mix was included in a second PCR lasting about 7 to 12 cycles. MiXCR, applied by TCRdb to the 5' RACE reads, yields one record per CDR3 protein. The data contain around 1,000,000 distinct CDR3 sequences, about 23% of them singletons. These data also featured in a second study, about T cells of mothers and their children.

The source material was blood. These receptors originate from a girl aged 2 to 9 in good health.

This clonotype occurred a few times. As DNA, the CDR3 is TGCGCCAGCAGCCAAGAGATCCAAGCGGATGAGCAGTTCTTC. Its translation is CASSQEIQADEQFF. V is TRBV4-1 and J is TRBJ2-1; D is possibly TRBD2 (5 bases). CDR3 length: 14 amino acids. Per germline, CDR1 MGHRA and CDR2 YSYEKL. V lost 0 bases, J lost 8 bases, and 11 bases lay in between.

The chain uses TRBV5-1 and TRBJ1-5; TRBD1 is a possible D gene (5 bases). Per germline, CDR1 SGHRS and CDR2 YFSETQ. The CDR3 is made up of 16 amino acids. V dropped 2 bases and J dropped 4 bases, with 16 bases sitting between them. The CDR3 nucleotides read TGCGCCAGCAGCTTTGGTGGAGGGGAGGGGAATCAGCCCCAGCATTTT. This sequence encodes CASSFGGGEGNQPQHF.

The V and J genes are TRBV20-1 and TRBJ2-5; D is unclear. Germline CDR1 DFQATT, CDR2 SNEGSKA (reference sequence). V was shortened by 2 bases and J by 5 bases, with 12 bases between the two germline ends. The CDR3 spans 13 residues. The CDR3 DNA sequence: TGCAGTGCTAGACTGACCCCATGGGAGACCCAGTACTTC. It yields the protein CSARLTPWETQYF.

The rearrangement uses TRBV12-3 or TRBV12-4 and TRBJ1-1, with 7 bases aligning to TRBD1. Trimming at V came to 5 bases and at J to 3 bases, leaving 6 bases not matched to a gene. The CDR3 loop spans 14 amino acids. CDR3 coding DNA: TGTGCCAGCAGTACGTTCAGGGGGTACACTGAAGCTTTCTTT. It codes for CASSTFRGYTEAFF.

The gene calls are TRBV9 and TRBJ1-1, with D unclear. The CDR3 runs 14 residues. The V end lost 4 bases, the J end lost 0 bases, and 10 bases lay between the germline ends. Germline V gene sequence: CDR1 SGDLS, CDR2 YYNGEE. The chain's CDR3 is CASSPEAVNTEAFF. CDR3 DNA sequence: TGTGCCAGCAGCCCAGAGGCAGTGAACACTGAAGCTTTCTTT. The variable domain in full, with the rest retrieved from reference TRBV9 and TRBJ1-1, is DSGVTQTPKHLITATGQRVTLRCSPRSGDLSVYWYQQSLDQGLQFLIQYYNGEERAKGNILERFSAQQFPDLHSELNLSSLELGDSALYFCASSPEAVNTEAFFGQGTRLTVV.

The chain joins TRBV7-9 to TRBJ1-2, with D possibly matching TRBD1 (5 bases). V shed 5 bases and J shed 5 bases, with 21 bases lying between them. Germline CDR1 is SEHNR and CDR2 is FQNEAQ (reference sequence). The CDR3 totals 16 residues. The CDR3 region has the DNA TGTGCCAGCAGCCCCACGTCCGGCGGGGGTAGATATGGCTACACCTTC. Translating it yields CASSPTSGGGRYGYTF.

The rearrangement joins TRBV28 to TRBJ2-2; 11 bases map to TRBD2. Germline loops: CDR1 MDHEN, CDR2 SYDVKM. The CDR3 has 16 residues. With 6 bases clipped from V and 5 bases from J, the junction kept 8 bases outside the gene matches. This CDR3 reads CASRPILAGGTGELFF. For the CDR3, the DNA is TGTGCCAGCAGACCCATTTTAGCGGGAGGGACCGGGGAGCTGTTTTTT.

DNA of the CDR3: TGTGCCAGCAGCTTAGTTACGGGGGAGAACACCGGGGAGCTGTTTTTT. Translation: CASSLVTGENTGELFF. The chain carries TRBV7-6 and TRBJ2-2, with a weak D call TRBD2 (6 bases). This CDR3 comprises 16 residues. V lost 1 base and J 1 base, leaving 10 bases between the germline ends. Looked up from germline, CDR1 is SGHVS and CDR2 is FNYEAQ.

In the case of this clonotype: Mismatch with germline at one junction end may stem from a read error. The rearrangement links TRBV3-1 to TRBJ2-1; tentative D call: TRBD1 (5 bases). Per germline, CDR1 LGHDT and CDR2 YNNKEL (reference sequence). This CDR3 comprises 15 residues. The CDR3 sequence is CACSQGVGTHNEQFF. CDR3 bases: TGTGCCTGCAGCCAAGGGGTCGGTACCCACAATGAGCAGTTCTTC.

The chain uses TRBV20-1 and TRBJ2-3; maybe TRBD2 (5 bases). The CDR3 is 13 residues long. CDR1 DFQATT and CDR2 SNEGSKA come from the germline V gene (reference sequence). V shed 3 bases and J shed 7 bases, with 14 bases lying between them. In DNA, the CDR3 is TGCAGTGCTAGCCATACGGGGATCTATACGCAGTATTTT. It codes for CSASHTGIYTQYF.

The table lists this clonotype with a few counts. The chain combines TRBV27 with TRBJ1-6; D uncertain. The CDR3 runs to 15 residues. CDR1 is MNHEY, CDR2 SMNVEV, per germline (reference sequence). V lost 3 bases, J lost 6 bases, and 12 bases lay in between. The CDR3 nucleotides are TGTGCCAGCAGTTTGGGCAGAGGCGTTAATTCACCCCTCCACTTT. It specifies CASSLGRGVNSPLHF.

The gene calls are TRBV5-5 and TRBJ2-5; 8 nucleotides agree with TRBD1. From germline, CDR1 is SGHKS and CDR2 YYEKEE (reference sequence). The CDR3 loop spans 14 amino acids. The V and J ends lost 4 bases and 5 bases, in that order; junction bases with no gene match: 7. CDR3 DNA sequence: TGTGCCAGCAGCCCGTTGGACAGGGAGGAGACCCAGTACTTC. Amino acid sequence: CASSPLDREETQYF.

V is TRBV11-2 and J is TRBJ2-1; D is undetermined. The V gene's germline CDR1 is SGHAT and CDR2 FQNNGV. CDR3 length: 18 residues. V shed 1 base and J shed 3 bases, with 19 bases lying between them. For the CDR3, the DNA is TGTGCCAGCAGCTTAGGTCCAGGCGGAGAGGTGGGCTACAATGAGCAGTTCTTC. The encoded protein is CASSLGPGGEVGYNEQFF.

This clonotype was detected a few times. The V call is TRBV9, the J call TRBJ2-5, with TRBD1 as a possible D gene (5 bases). CDR1 and CDR2 (germline): SGDLS, YYNGEE. With 3 bases removed from V and 7 bases from J, the gap between germline ends came to 13 bases. This CDR3 spans 13 amino acids. Here the CDR3 DNA reads TGTGCCAGCAGCGGGGGCGATTCCCGGACCCAGTACTTC. As protein: CASSGGDSRTQYF.

This chain joins TRBV6-6 and TRBJ1-2; no definite D call. The CDR3 extends over 12 amino acids. Per germline, CDR1 MNHNY and CDR2 SVGAGI (reference sequence). V lost 6 bases and J lost 3, with 8 bases in between. The CDR3 sequence: CASSQIDYGYTF. DNA for the CDR3: TGTGCCAGCAGCCAGATAGACTATGGCTACACCTTC.

The sample holds a few counts of this clonotype. The V and J genes are TRBV5-1 and TRBJ2-3, with TRBD2 as a possible D gene (5 bases). Trimming shortened V by 0 bases and J by 0 bases, and 11 bases separated the two germline ends. The CDR3 is made up of 16 amino acids. Germline V gives CDR1 SGHRS, CDR2 YFSETQ. CDR3 region: CASSLDEGWSTDTQYF. The DNA for the CDR3 is TGCGCCAGCAGCTTGGACGAGGGCTGGAGCACAGATACGCAGTATTTT.

The CDR3 reads CATSAHSGANVLTF. The DNA for the CDR3 is TGTGCCACCAGTGCACACTCTGGGGCCAACGTCCTGACTTTC. This chain uses TRBV24-1 with TRBJ2-6; D remains unclear. The CDR3 extends over 14 amino acids. Trimming took 5 bases from V and 0 from J, leaving 4 bases between them. Germline V gene sequence: CDR1 KGHDR, CDR2 SFDVKD.

The gene calls are TRBV20-1 and TRBJ1-4; tentatively, D is TRBD1 (5 bases). The CDR3 totals 14 residues. Germline CDR1 is DFQATT and CDR2 is SNEGSKA (reference sequence). V gave up 1 base and J gave up 4 bases, with 10 bases separating them. The CDR3 loop is CSARARQINEKLFF. CDR3 nucleotide sequence: TGCAGTGCTAGAGCTAGACAGATTAATGAAAAACTGTTTTTT.

This clonotype was seen more than once but under ten times. The chain links TRBV20-1 to TRBJ2-2, with TRBD1 as a possible D gene (5 bases). Trimming pared 6 bases from V and 0 bases from J, leaving 17 bases between. This CDR3 is 16 amino acids long. Germline-derived CDR1 and CDR2 are DFQATT and SNEGSKA (reference sequence). CDR3 sequence (DNA): TGCAGTGCGGGGCCGGTGGACGGCGCGAACACCGGGGAGCTGTTTTTT. Translated, it gives CSAGPVDGANTGELFF.

The gene calls are TRBV10-2 and TRBJ2-1; the D is unclear. The germline gives CDR1 WSHSY, CDR2 SAAADI. This CDR3 is built from 12 residues. Trimming took off 0 bases at V and 10 bases at J, with 7 bases between the two ends. In DNA, the CDR3 is TGCGCCAGCAGTGAGTCGGGTATGGAGCAGTTCTTC. Its protein is CASSESGMEQFF.

J is TRBJ2-6 and V is TRBV4-1, with 7 nucleotides matching TRBD2. CDR1 is MGHRA, CDR2 YSYEKL, per germline. Losses at the gene ends were 3 bases for V and 0 bases for J; bases not matched to a gene: 2. The CDR3 is 16 residues long. The CDR3 sequence: CASSHGTNSGANVLTF. The CDR3 nucleotides read TGCGCCAGCAGCCACGGGACTAACTCTGGGGCCAACGTCCTGACTTTC.